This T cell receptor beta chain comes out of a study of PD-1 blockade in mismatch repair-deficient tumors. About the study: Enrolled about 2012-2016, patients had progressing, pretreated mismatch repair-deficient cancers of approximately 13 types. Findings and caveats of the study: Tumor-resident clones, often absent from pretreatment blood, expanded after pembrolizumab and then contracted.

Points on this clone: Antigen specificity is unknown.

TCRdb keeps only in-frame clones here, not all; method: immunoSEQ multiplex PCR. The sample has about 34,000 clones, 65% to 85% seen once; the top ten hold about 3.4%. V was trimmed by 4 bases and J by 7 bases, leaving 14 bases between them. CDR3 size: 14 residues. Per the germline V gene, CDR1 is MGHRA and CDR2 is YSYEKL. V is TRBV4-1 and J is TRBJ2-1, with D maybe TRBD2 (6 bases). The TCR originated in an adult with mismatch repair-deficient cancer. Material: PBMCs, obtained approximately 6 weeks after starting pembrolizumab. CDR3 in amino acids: CASSPVGRQNEQFF. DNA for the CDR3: TGCGCCAGCAGCCCGGTGGGGAGGCAGAATGAGCAGTTCTTC.